This TCR beta chain is drawn from a study of cytomegalovirus exposure and HLA in healthy donors. Per germline, CDR1 GTSNPN and CDR2 SVGIG (reference sequence). The V end was cut by 2 bases, the J end by 3 bases, with 16 bases between. This CDR3 region has 15 residues. The PCR contained 60 Vbeta and 13 Jbeta primers. The data were produced by immunoSEQ multiplex PCR, yet TCRdb's version contains in-frame clones alone and is incomplete. The sample records just over 150,000 clones, about 80% being singletons. This receptor was identified in a female donor in good health and CMV-seronegative. Sequenced material: PBMCs. The chain couples TRBV30 to TRBJ2-5, with D possibly matching TRBD2 (5 bases). The CDR3 coding sequence is TGTGCCTGGAGTTTGCCGGGAAAGGGCAAAGAGACCCAGTACTTC. Translation gives CAWSLPGKGKETQYF.